This T cell receptor (beta chain) appears in the sequencing data of a study of radiation and T cells in renal cell carcinoma. Across the whole study: Nephrectomy followed 15 Gy stereotactic body radiation by 4 weeks. Whole-study findings and limits: Top tumor clonotypes rose in blood 2 weeks post-radiation, then contracted.

To note about this clone: Its antigen is as yet unknown.

Sequencing used immunoSEQ multiplex PCR; TCRdb keeps in-frame clones, though not all of them. The table lists 100,000 to 150,000 clones, roughly 91% of them singletons. Specified time point: blood 2 weeks post-SBRT. Stated treatment: 15 Gy SBRT to primary tumor, nephrectomy 4 weeks later. Radiation-treated patients gave blood at baseline, week 2 and week 4. V gave up 3 bases and J gave up 8 bases, with 11 bases separating them. Germline CDR1 MDHEN, CDR2 SYDVKM. The CDR3 contains 14 residues. This TCR was recovered from a woman aged 70-85 years with renal cell carcinoma. This rearrangement joins TRBV28 to TRBJ1-6; D ambiguous. This specimen was blood, taken from a patient whose treatment included radiotherapy and nephrectomy. CDR3 nucleotides: TGTGCCAGCAGTTTGGTCTCATGGGATTCACCCCTCCACTTT. Its protein is CASSLVSWDSPLHF.